The present T cell receptor beta chain was sequenced within a study of T cell clonotyping in hematopoietic cell transplantation. Measured with immunoSEQ multiplex PCR; TCRdb has only the in-frame clones, and not every one. In the table there are more than 25,000 clones, 60% to 75% of which are singletons. The CDR3 has 18 amino acids. V lost 0 bases and J lost 8; bases outside the gene matches: 17. Germline-derived CDR1 and CDR2 are SGHRS and YFSETQ. As to time point: recipient sample about 28 days before transplant, after cytoreduction. This specimen consisted of peripheral blood mononuclear cells, obtained before stem cell transplant. This chain connects TRBV5-1 to TRBJ2-1; 7 nucleotides align to TRBD2. The receptor comes from a man aged 50 to 59 with myelodysplastic syndrome. Some clones in this sample may be carry-over from other donors' samples. The CDR3 nucleotides read TGCGCCAGCAGCTTGGGGGACCCCGGACTAGGAATTAGGGATGAGCAGTTCTTC. Residues: CASSLGDPGLGIRDEQFF.